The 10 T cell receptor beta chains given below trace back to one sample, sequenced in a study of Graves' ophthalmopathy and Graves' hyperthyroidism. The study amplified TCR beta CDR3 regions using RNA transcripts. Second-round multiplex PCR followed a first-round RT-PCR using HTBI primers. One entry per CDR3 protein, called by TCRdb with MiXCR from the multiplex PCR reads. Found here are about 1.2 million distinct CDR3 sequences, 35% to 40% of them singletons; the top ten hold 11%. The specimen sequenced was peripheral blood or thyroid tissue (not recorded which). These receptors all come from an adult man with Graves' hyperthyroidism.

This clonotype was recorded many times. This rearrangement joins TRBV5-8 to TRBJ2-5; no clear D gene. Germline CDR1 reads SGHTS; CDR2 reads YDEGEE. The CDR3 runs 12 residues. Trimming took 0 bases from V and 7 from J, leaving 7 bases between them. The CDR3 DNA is TGTGCCAGCAGCTTGGTATCGTCGACCCAGTACTTC. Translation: CASSLVSSTQYF.

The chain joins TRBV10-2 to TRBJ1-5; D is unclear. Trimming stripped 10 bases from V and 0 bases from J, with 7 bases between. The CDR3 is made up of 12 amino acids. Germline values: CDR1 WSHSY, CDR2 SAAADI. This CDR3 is CANRDSNQPQHF. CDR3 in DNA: TGCGCCAACAGAGATAGCAATCAGCCCCAGCATTTT.

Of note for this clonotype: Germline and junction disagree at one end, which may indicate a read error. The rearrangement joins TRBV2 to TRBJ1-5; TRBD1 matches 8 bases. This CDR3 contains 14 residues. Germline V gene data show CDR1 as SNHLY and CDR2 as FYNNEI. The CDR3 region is CASSEFQGARAQDF. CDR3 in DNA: TGTGCCAGCAGTGAATTTCAGGGGGCAAGGGCCCAGGATTTT.

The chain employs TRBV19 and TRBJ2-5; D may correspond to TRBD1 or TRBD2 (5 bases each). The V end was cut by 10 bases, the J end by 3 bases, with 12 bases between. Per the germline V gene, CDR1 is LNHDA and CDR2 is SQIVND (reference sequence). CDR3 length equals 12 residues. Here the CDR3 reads CATTGTKETQYF. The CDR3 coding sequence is TGTGCCACCACCGGGACCAAAGAGACCCAGTACTTC.

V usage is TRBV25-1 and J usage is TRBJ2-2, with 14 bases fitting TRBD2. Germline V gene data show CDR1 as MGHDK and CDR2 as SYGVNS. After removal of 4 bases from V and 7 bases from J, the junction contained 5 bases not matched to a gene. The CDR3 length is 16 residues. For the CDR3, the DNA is TGTGCCAGCAGTGCGACTAGCGGGAGGGCCGTCGGGGAGCTGTTTTTT. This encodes CASSATSGRAVGELFF.

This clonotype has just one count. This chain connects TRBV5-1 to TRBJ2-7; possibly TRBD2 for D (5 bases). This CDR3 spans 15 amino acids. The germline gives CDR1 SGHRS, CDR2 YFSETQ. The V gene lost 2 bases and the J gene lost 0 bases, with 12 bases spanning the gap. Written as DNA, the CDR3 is TGCGCCAGCAGCTTCGGAGGTCCTGGCTCCTACGAGCAGTACTTC. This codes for CASSFGGPGSYEQYF.

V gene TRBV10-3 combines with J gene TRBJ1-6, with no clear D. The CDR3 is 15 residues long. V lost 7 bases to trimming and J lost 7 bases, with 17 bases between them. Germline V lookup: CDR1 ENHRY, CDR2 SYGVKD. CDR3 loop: CAIKGGTRGNSPLHF. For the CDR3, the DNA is TGTGCCATCAAGGGAGGAACGCGTGGAAATTCACCCCTCCACTTT.

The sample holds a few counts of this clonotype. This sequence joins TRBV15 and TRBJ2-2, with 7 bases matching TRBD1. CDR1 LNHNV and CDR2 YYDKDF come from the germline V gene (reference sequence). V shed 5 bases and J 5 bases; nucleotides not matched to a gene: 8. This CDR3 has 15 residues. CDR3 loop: CATSGTRQGTGELFF. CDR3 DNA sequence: TGTGCCACCAGCGGAACTAGACAGGGTACCGGGGAGCTGTTTTTT.

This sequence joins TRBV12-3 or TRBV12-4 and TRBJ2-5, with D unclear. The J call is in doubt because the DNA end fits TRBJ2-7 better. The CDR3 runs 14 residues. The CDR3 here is CASSVNTENYEQYF. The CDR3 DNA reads TGTGCCAGCAGTGTTAACACGGAGAACTACGAGCAGTACTTC.

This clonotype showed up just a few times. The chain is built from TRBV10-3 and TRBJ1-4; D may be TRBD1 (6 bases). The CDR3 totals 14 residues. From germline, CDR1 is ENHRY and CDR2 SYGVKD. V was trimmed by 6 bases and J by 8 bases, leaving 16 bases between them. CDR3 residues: CAISPQGLDEKLFF. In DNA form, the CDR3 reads TGTGCCATCAGCCCACAGGGATTGGACGAAAAACTGTTTTTT.